This T cell receptor beta chain comes out of a study of a mutant IDH1 vaccine in newly diagnosed glioma. Across the whole study: Previous care, which was radiotherapy, temozolomide, or both, most often involved both. Study results and caveats: Vaccination elicited immune responses in 93.3% of patients.

Produced via immunoSEQ multiplex PCR; TCRdb's table is partial and in-frame only. The sample carries roughly 15,000 clones, approximately 92% recorded once. Concerning this clone itself: The antigen is not known.

Time point described: baseline, week 1 (first vaccination visit). Treatment here: pre-vaccination baseline after standard-of-care therapy. Diagnosis in the donors showed new WHO grade 3 or 4 astrocytomas that were IDH1-mutant and ATRX-lost. The receptor was isolated from a middle-aged woman with glioma. Some clones in this sample may be carry-over from other donors' samples. The sequences come from PBMCs, collected from a glioma patient treated with radiotherapy, temozolomide or both.

The CDR3 nucleotides read TGTGCCAGCAGTGAAGAGGCGGGAGGGGGGTACTACGAGCAGTACTTC. It codes for CASSEEAGGGYYEQYF. The chain combines TRBV2 with TRBJ2-7; 9 bases agree with TRBD2. This CDR3 has 16 residues. With V trimmed by 1 base and J by 3 bases, 7 bases remained unmatched. The germline gives CDR1 SNHLY, CDR2 FYNNEI.